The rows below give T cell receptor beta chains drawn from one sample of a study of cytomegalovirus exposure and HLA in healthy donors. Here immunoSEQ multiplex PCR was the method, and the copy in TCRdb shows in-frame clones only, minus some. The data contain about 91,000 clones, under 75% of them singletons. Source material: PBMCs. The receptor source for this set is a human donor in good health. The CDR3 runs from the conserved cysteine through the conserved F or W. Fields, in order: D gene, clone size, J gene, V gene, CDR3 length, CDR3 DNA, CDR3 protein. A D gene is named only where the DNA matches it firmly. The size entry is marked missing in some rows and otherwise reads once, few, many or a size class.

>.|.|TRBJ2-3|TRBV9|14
TGTGCCAGCAGCTCCAGACTTTGGGAGGATACGCAGTATTTT
CASSSRLWEDTQYF
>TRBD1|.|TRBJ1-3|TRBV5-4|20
TGTGCCAGCAGCTTGGGGGGGACAGCCTCCTATGCACACTCTGGAAACACCATATATTTT
CASSLGGTASYAHSGNTIYF
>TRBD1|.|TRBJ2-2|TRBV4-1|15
TGCGCCAGCAGCCCAGCAGGGGGCGGAAGCGGGGAGCTGTTTTTT
CASSPAGGGSGELFF
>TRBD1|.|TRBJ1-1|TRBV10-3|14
TGTGCCATCAGCGAACAGGGGGTAAACACTGAAGCTTTCTTT
CAISEQGVNTEAFF
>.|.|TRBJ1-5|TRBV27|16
TGTGCCAGCAGTTTATTAACAGGGCGCGTTAATCAGCCCCAGCATTTT
CASSLLTGRVNQPQHF
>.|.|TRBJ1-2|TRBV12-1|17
TGTGCCAGCAGCTTCTTCAAAGCGACAGGGGAGTCAGGGTGCTACACCTTC
CASSFFKATGESGCYTF
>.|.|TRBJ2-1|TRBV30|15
TGTGCCTGGAGTGTAGGGCAGAGGGTCGGCAATGAGCAGTTCTTC
CAWSVGQRVGNEQFF
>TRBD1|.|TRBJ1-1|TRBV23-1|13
TGCGCCAGCAGTCACTACAGGGGGACTGAAGCTTTCTTT
CASSHYRGTEAFF
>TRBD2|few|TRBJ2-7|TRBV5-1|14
TGCGCCAGCAGCTCTCCCGGGACTAGCTACGAGCAGTACTTC
CASSSPGTSYEQYF
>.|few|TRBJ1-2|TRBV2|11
TGTGCCAGCAGTTATTACTATGGCTACACCTTC
CASSYYYGYTF
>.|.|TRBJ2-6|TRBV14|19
TGTGCCAGCAGCCGAATGTGGGGTGGAGGTCTGTCTGGGGCCAACGTCCTGACTTTC
CASSRMWGGGLSGANVLTF
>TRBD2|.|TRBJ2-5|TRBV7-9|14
TGTGCCAGCAGGTCTAGCGGGGGGCCAGAGACCCAGTACTTC
CASRSSGGPETQYF
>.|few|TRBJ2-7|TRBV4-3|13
TGCGCCAGCAGCCAAGATCCACGGTACGAGCAGTACTTC
CASSQDPRYEQYF
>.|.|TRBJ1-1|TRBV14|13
TGTGCCAGCAGCACTTTAAGGAACACTGAAGCTTTCTTT
CASSTLRNTEAFF
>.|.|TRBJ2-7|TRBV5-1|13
TGCGCCAGCAGCGCCGAACAGGGCTACGAGCAGTACTTC
CASSAEQGYEQYF
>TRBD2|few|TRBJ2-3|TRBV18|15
TGTGCCAGCCACAAACTAGCGGGGGGCACAGATACGCAGTATTTT
CASHKLAGGTDTQYF
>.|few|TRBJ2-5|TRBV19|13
TGTGCCACTAAGACAGGACTGGAGGAGACCCAGTACTTC
CATKTGLEETQYF
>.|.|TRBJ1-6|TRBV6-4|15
TGTGCCAGCAGTGACTCGCGGGGGGCCTATTCACCCCTCCACTTT
CASSDSRGAYSPLHF
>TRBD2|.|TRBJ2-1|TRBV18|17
TGTGCCAGCTCACCACCAACTAGCGGGGGGTACCCCAATGAGCAGTTCTTC
CASSPPTSGGYPNEQFF
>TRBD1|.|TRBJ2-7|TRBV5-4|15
TGTGCCAGCAGCGGGCCGGGACAGGGGTCGGGCGAGCAGTACTTC
CASSGPGQGSGEQYF
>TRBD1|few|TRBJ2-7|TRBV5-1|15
TGCGCCAGCAGCTTGGCCATAGGGGGCGAATTAGGGCAGTACTTC
CASSLAIGGELGQYF
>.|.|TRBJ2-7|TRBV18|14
TGTGCCAGCTCACCCGAAAGGGGTCGGTACGAGCAGTACTTC
CASSPERGRYEQYF
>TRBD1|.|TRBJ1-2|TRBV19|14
TGTGCCACCAATCGGGACAGAGGATTCTATGGCTACACCTTC
CATNRDRGFYGYTF